This is a list of T cell receptor beta chains from one sample in a study of Ad26.COV2.S vaccination and SARS-CoV-2 variants. Generated by immunoSEQ multiplex PCR, the TCRdb table keeps only in-frame clones and is missing some. Of roughly 700,000 clones in the sample, more than 80% were seen once. Sequenced here: peripheral blood, sampled in a trial of Ad26.COV2.S vaccine versus placebo. These receptors were obtained from a person between 18 and 59 years old who received the Ad26.COV2.S COVID-19 vaccine or a placebo. Each CDR3 is given with its conserved first and last residue. The order of the fields is V gene, J gene, clone size, D gene, CDR3 length, CDR3 DNA, CDR3 protein. A D gene is named only where the DNA matches it firmly. Some rows mark clone size as missing; the rest say once, few, many or name a class of expanded clone.

TRBV18	TRBJ1-1	-	TRBD1	15	TGTGCCAGCTCACCACACAGGGGGCCTGACACTGAAGCTTTCTTT	CASSPHRGPDTEAFF
TRBV19	TRBJ1-5	-	-	13	TGTGCCAGTAGTATCTCCAGGGATCAGCCCCAGCATTTT	CASSISRDQPQHF
TRBV7-2	TRBJ2-7	-	-	17	TGTGCCAGCAGCTTAGAAATCGGAACCCCAGCGAGCTACGAGCAGTACTTC	CASSLEIGTPASYEQYF
TRBV6-6	TRBJ2-7	-	-	14	TGTGCCAGCTCGACCACACCGAGCTCCTACGAGCAGTACTTC	CASSTTPSSYEQYF
TRBV28	TRBJ1-1	-	-	14	TGTGCCAGCAGTCGCGGGGGGGGCGGGACTGAAGCTTTCTTT	CASSRGGGGTEAFF
TRBV7-2	TRBJ2-7	-	-	15	TGTGCCAGCAGCTTAGTACCGGGGCCTTCCTACGAGCAGTACTTC	CASSLVPGPSYEQYF
TRBV19	TRBJ2-2	-	-	15	TGTGCCAGTAGTATATCCCGGACCGTCACCGGGGAGCTGTTTTTT	CASSISRTVTGELFF
TRBV7-2	TRBJ1-2	-	-	15	TGTGCCAGCAGCTTAGGGGGGCACAGGGCTCGGGGCTACACCTTC	CASSLGGHRARGYTF
TRBV3-1/TRBV3-2	TRBJ1-2	-	-	16	TGTGCCAGCAGCCAAGTGGGCGGGAGCCGCCTAGGGGGCTACACCTTC	CASSQVGGSRLGGYTF
TRBV3-1/TRBV3-2	TRBJ1-2	-	TRBD1	15	TGTGCCAGCAGCCAGAGGGACAGGGGCGTCTATGGCTACACCTTC	CASSQRDRGVYGYTF
TRBV24-1	TRBJ2-1	-	-	14	TGTGCCACCAGTTCGTCCGGGGGTGACAATGAGCAGTTCTTC	CATSSSGGDNEQFF
TRBV7-9	TRBJ1-3	-	-	15	TGTGCCAGCAGCTATAGGGGGGCCTCTGGAAACACCATATATTTT	CASSYRGASGNTIYF
TRBV30	TRBJ2-3	-	TRBD2	16	TGTGCCTGGATGAGGACTAGCGGGGGGGACCCAGATACGCAGTATTTT	CAWMRTSGGDPDTQYF
TRBV2	TRBJ2-5	-	-	13	TGTGCCAGCAGTGCATTCGACGGTGACGTGAGGGACTTC	CASSAFDGDVRDF
TRBV4-3	TRBJ2-2	-	-	19	TGCGCCAGCAGCCAAGATCTACAGACTGCCATGGGGCACACCGGGGAGCTGTTTTTT	CASSQDLQTAMGHTGELFF
TRBV19	TRBJ2-5	-	-	13	TGTGCCAGTAGTAAGGGGATCCAAGAGACCCAGTACTTC	CASSKGIQETQYF
TRBV10-2	TRBJ2-7	-	-	16	TGCGCCAGCAGTGAGCCTTGGACCCAAAACTCCTACGAGCAGTACTTC	CASSEPWTQNSYEQYF
TRBV18	TRBJ2-3	-	TRBD1	16	TGTGCCAGCTCACCACTGGGACAGGGGGGCACAGATACGCAGTATTTT	CASSPLGQGGTDTQYF
TRBV6-1	TRBJ1-2	-	TRBD1	15	TGTGCCAGCAGTGAAGCGGCCAGGGGGAGCGATGGCTACACCTTC	CASSEAARGSDGYTF
TRBV5-4	TRBJ2-5	-	-	16	TGTGCCAGCAGCTTCAGAGGTAGGGGAACTGAAGAGACCCAGTACTTC	CASSFRGRGTEETQYF
TRBV27	TRBJ1-2	-	-	14	TGTGCCAGCTCTAAGGGACACCCTCAGGGGGGCTACACCTTC	CASSKGHPQGGYTF
TRBV6-1	TRBJ2-3	-	-	17	TGTGCCAGCAGTGAAGCGCCCCCCGGGACGGGCCCAGATACGCAGTATTTT	CASSEAPPGTGPDTQYF
TRBV7-2	TRBJ1-4	few	-	13	TGTGCCAGCAGTGGGGGCGGTAATGAAAAACTGTTTTTT	CASSGGGNEKLFF
TRBV2	TRBJ1-5	-	-	14	TGTGCCAGCAGCGCCGACGGAAACAATCAGCCCCAGCATTTT	CASSADGNNQPQHF
TRBV30	TRBJ1-4	once	-	13	TGTGCCTGGAGTGTGGGAGTTAATGAAAAACTGTTTTTT	CAWSVGVNEKLFF
TRBV24-1	TRBJ1-1	-	-	13	TGTGCCACCAGAGAAGGGTTAAACACTGAAGCTTTCTTT	CATREGLNTEAFF
TRBV25-1	TRBJ2-7	-	TRBD1	15	TGTGCCAGCAGTGCCAGGACAGGGAAAACCTACGAGCAGTACTTC	CASSARTGKTYEQYF